These 8 T cell receptor beta chains were sequenced from one sample in a study of shared clonotypes between healthy human individuals. The table came from immunoSEQ multiplex PCR; TCRdb's copy has only in-frame clones and leaves some out. The table lists 780,000 or so clones, around 77% of them singletons. The sample comprised memory CD4+ T cells sorted from blood. Subset in this sample: CD45RA-negative fraction. All receptors derive from a woman in her 30s in good health.

This chain links TRBV6-5 with TRBJ2-7, with 8 bases fitting TRBD1. The J segment lost 4 bases and the V segment lost 6 bases, leaving 8 bases of the junction unmatched. The V gene's germline CDR1 is MNHEY and CDR2 SVGAGI. This CDR3 is 14 amino acids long. The CDR3 nucleotides are TGTGCCAGCAGCCCGGCCCACAGGGGGTACGAGCAGTACTTC. Translating gives CASSPAHRGYEQYF.

The table lists this clone with a count of one. The J gene is TRBJ1-1, the V gene TRBV6-1, with 7 bases fitting TRBD1. Germline CDR1 reads MNHNS; CDR2 reads SASEGT. Unmatched junction bases numbered 9, after V lost 7 bases and J lost 4 bases. There are 14 residues in the CDR3. This CDR3 is CASTRQGPFTEAFF. The CDR3 bases are TGTGCCAGCACTCGACAGGGACCTTTCACTGAAGCTTTCTTT.

The chain employs TRBV5-4 and TRBJ2-3, with TRBD1 matching 10 bases. The CDR3 totals 18 residues. Losses at the gene ends were 2 bases for V and 7 bases for J; bases not matched to a gene: 16. Germline V lookup: CDR1 SGHNT, CDR2 YYREEE (reference sequence). The DNA for the CDR3 is TGTGCCAGCAGCTTATTTATTGGGGGGACAGGGGATAAACATACGCAGTATTTT. This translates into CASSLFIGGTGDKHTQYF.

This rearrangement joins TRBV6-1 to TRBJ2-7; TRBD1 might be the D (6 bases). V dropped 6 bases and J dropped 0 bases, with 15 bases sitting between them. Germline CDR1 reads MNHNS; CDR2 reads SASEGT. This CDR3 is built from 15 residues. The CDR3 region is CASSEGRGYSYEQYF. The CDR3 coding sequence is TGTGCCAGCAGCGAGGGAAGGGGGTACTCCTACGAGCAGTACTTC.

V gene TRBV5-4 combines with J gene TRBJ2-5; 7 bases map to TRBD1. CDR1 is SGHNT and CDR2 is YYREEE in the germline V gene (reference sequence). This CDR3 spans 13 amino acids. V lost 4 bases and J lost 3; bases outside the gene matches: 3. The CDR3 DNA reads as TGTGCCAGCAGCCTCGGGACAGAAGAGACCCAGTACTTC. It translates to CASSLGTEETQYF.

The V and J genes are TRBV27 and TRBJ2-5; D ambiguous. Germline values: CDR1 MNHEY, CDR2 SMNVEV (reference sequence). Trimming took off 5 bases at V and 1 base at J, with 11 bases between the two ends. CDR3 length: 14 amino acids. The CDR3 loop reads CASSRRESQETQYF. The DNA of the CDR3 is TGTGCCAGCAGTCGCCGTGAAAGCCAAGAGACCCAGTACTTC.

This rearrangement joins TRBV28 to TRBJ2-5; D might be TRBD1 (5 bases). This CDR3 has 12 residues. Germline V gene data show CDR1 as MDHEN and CDR2 as SYDVKM. V lost 7 bases to trimming and J lost 5 bases, with 11 bases between them. The CDR3, as DNA: TGTGCCAGCAAAAGGGGCGCGGAGACCCAGTACTTC. It yields the protein CASKRGAETQYF.

The gene calls are TRBV11-2 and TRBJ2-4; no firm D call. The CDR3 has 14 amino acids. Trimming cost V 5 bases and J 8 bases, with 16 bases left between them. Germline values: CDR1 SGHAT, CDR2 FQNNGV. In DNA form, the CDR3 reads TGTGCCAGCAGCCCGTATCCCAACCGGCACATTCAGTACTTC. Its protein is CASSPYPNRHIQYF.